This T cell receptor beta chain was captured by sequencing in a study of T cell repertoires in cytomegalovirus infection. Study information: Well-studied HLA-B-restricted CMV epitopes were used in the study alongside recently identified HLA-C-restricted ones. The public TCR beta signatures pointed to both CMV infection and matching HLA type. General observations from the study: The cumulative frequency of public TCR beta families distinguished individuals who carried CMV together with the relevant HLA. Within the response measured ex vivo, HLA-C-restricted CMV-specific TCR beta clonotypes were dominant.

To note about this clonotype: Its antigen is as yet unknown.

One entry per CDR3 protein, called by TCRdb with MiXCR from the reads. The profile shows some 120,000 distinct CDR3 sequences, roughly a third of them singletons. The input for sequencing was CD8+ T cells from cultured PBMCs, taken from culture after CMV antigen stimulation. This receptor was taken from a human donor in good health (CMV status not recorded). Some clones in this sample may be carry-over from other donors' samples.

The CDR3 spells CASSQELGYSNQPQHF. Here the CDR3 DNA reads TGCGCCAGCAGCCAAGAGCTGGGGTACAGCAATCAGCCCCAGCATTTT. The chain recombines TRBV4-1 with TRBJ1-5; D call uncertain. The germline CDR1 and CDR2 sequences are MGHRA and YSYEKL. V shed 0 bases and J shed 1 base, with 10 bases lying between them. The CDR3 has 16 residues.